This T cell receptor (beta chain) was profiled in a study of cytomegalovirus exposure and HLA in healthy donors (dated by TCRdb to 2017 to 2019). At the level of the whole study: An earlier analysis of several hundred of the donors reported roughly 300 Gb of sequence data and around 110 million unique TCR beta sequences obtained from roughly 170 million T cells. An early release covering about 600 HLA-typed donors comprised roughly 300 gigabases of sequencing data and 65 million to 100 million unique TCR sequences. Among the roughly 370 genotyped donors, approximately 76% belonged to the genetic ancestry cluster associated with self-reported Caucasian donors. The study aimed to test whether cataloging public T cell receptors could reveal signatures of past pathogen exposure. The study profiled the T cell repertoires of hundreds of subjects by immunosequencing and related them to cytomegalovirus serostatus. Besides the first cohort of 666 subjects, a separate validation cohort made up of over 95 different subjects was used. To predict cytomegalovirus infection status, the study brought together high-throughput TCR immunosequencing, statistical association of individual TCRs with disease status, and machine learning. In a later analysis, previously published TCR beta repertoires from several hundred donors were re-analyzed and high-resolution HLA genotyping was added so that TCR occurrence patterns could be studied. In the later analysis, no new phenotypic data were used to find candidate immune exposures; instead, reliance was placed on TCR beta sequences and their occurrence across donors. In an earlier analysis of 500 to 650 of the donors, high-throughput TCR beta sequencing was used to judge whether each TCR beta V gene segment behaved as functional or pseudogenic. Donor age, sex, ethnicity and CMV serostatus were compiled together with the repertoire data. A later genetic analysis used genome-wide SNP genotypes for about 65% of the 666 donors, treating that subset as a discovery cohort. Every repertoire in the discovery cohort had been generated on one and the same sequencing platform. HLA typing covered class I and class II loci at four-digit resolution. Typing coverage varied by locus: roughly 629-640 donors for A, B, C, DRB1 and DQB1; approximately 500 for DQA1; over 600 for DPA1; around 490 for DPB1. Roughly 5 DR-DQ haplotypes were handled as single units for association and clustering because linkage in the cohort was strong. Among some 400 genotyped donors of the cohort, an average of roughly 230,000 unique TCR beta nucleotide sequences was sequenced per donor, of which roughly 17% were non-productive.

In regard to this clone: The target of this receptor is not known. Base-call qualities are not available, and no considerably larger clone is one nucleotide away.

CDR1 and CDR2 are drawn from the germline V gene: LGHNA, YSLEER. There are 19 amino acids in the CDR3, from cysteine to phenylalanine inclusive. Left in the record is the CDR3 DNA by itself, 57 bases read in frame from the first base. Trimming removed 1 base from V and 5 bases from J; the gene matches leave 16 bases unexplained. What the research found in general, with its limitations: When HLA alleles, especially DR and DQ, strongly co-occurred, TCR associations were difficult to assign to individual alleles. The sequencing pipeline was judged likely to have produced a cluster of highly shared sequence variants as a technical artifact. The 87-base-pair reads could not distinguish some IMGT-functional V segments, including TRBV6-2 and TRBV6-3, so those segments were excluded. The authors suggested that the approach could potentially be generalized to other disease states and immunological phenotypes. For the cohort, immune exposure information was limited to CMV serostatus. Broadly in line with IMGT annotations, most TCR beta V segments showed up in productive rearrangements about 87% or about 30% of the time in an earlier analysis of some 590 of the donors. In vitro tests confirmed that a few of the cytomegalovirus-associated TCR beta chains recognize cytomegalovirus antigens. A later analysis found that HLA-associated TCR beta chains were more clonally expanded and had lower generation probabilities than equally common non-associated chains. This cohort had only TCR beta chains sequenced, and the lack of alpha or paired-chain data limited which features could be detected. Linkage disequilibrium might explain the correlated functional status among segregating V segments, but an unknown experimental factor could not be excluded. A later analysis found that most CMV-associated TCR beta chains appeared HLA-restricted, with HLA associations seemingly driven largely by CMV exposure. The classifier was reported to diagnose cytomegalovirus status with high specificity and sensitivity in both the original and validation cohorts. According to a later genetic analysis, donors in an Asian-associated ancestry cluster had fewer N-insertions in productive TCRs than the roughly 670-donor mean. A further reported finding was that TCR beta sequences accurately predicted the HLA-A and HLA-B alleles for most subjects in the first cohort. Roughly uniform sequencing depth across donors was assumed in presence/absence analyses, although this assumption may not hold. Because counts were too low, seventeen rarely observed V segments, including chromosome 9 orphons, were excluded from the earlier analysis of some 590 of the donors. V-gene and J-gene trimming of TCR beta chains was associated with a missense DCLRE1C variant in a later genetic analysis, and the association was replicated in an independent cohort. In a later analysis, TCR association rates were found to vary across HLA loci, with the most associated TCRs seen for DRB1 alleles and the fewest for HLA-C alleles. In a later analysis, some 17,000 TCR beta sequences were associated with specific HLA alleles at a false discovery rate of 0.05. The study gave a list of more than 150 TCR beta chains associated with cytomegalovirus. Because HLA typing was unavailable for some donors at each locus, only the typed subset was used in association tests. Several of the top co-occurrence clusters appeared to be linked to parvovirus B19, influenza, CMV and Epstein-Barr virus, according to a later analysis. Most TCR sequences were seen in very few donors, while some public TCRs were found in many individuals.

Receptor amplification or capture employed the immunoSEQ multiplex PCR assay. For the multiplex PCR, a mixture combining 60 forward primers for TCR Vbeta segments and 13 reverse primers for TCR Jbeta segments was used. The CDR3 region of rearranged TCR beta genes was amplified from genomic DNA by a multiplex PCR assay. The Illumina HiSeq System was used to sequence the amplified TCR beta libraries as 87-base-pair reads. The study's own analysis went as follows. Across the 500 to 750 repertoires, a later analysis counted some 81 million unique TCR beta chains, around 10 million of which were shared by at least two donors. A nearest-neighbor algorithm error-corrected the raw reads and collapsed the reads into unique sequences, merging closely related sequences to remove PCR and sequencing errors. Alignment of CDR3 sequences to IMGT reference sequences was used to assign V, D and J gene segments. Each retained sequence needed at least a six-nucleotide match to both a V gene segment and a J gene segment. A rearrangement counted as productive if the CDR3 had no stop codons and remained in frame with V and J, and every other rearrangement counted as non-productive. Following IMGT convention, CDR3 was defined as the stretch from the second conserved V-encoded cysteine up to the conserved J-encoded phenylalanine. In an earlier analysis of around 600 of the donors, sequences lacking an unambiguous match to a single V gene segment were excluded. In an earlier analysis of 587 of the donors, a V segment was called functional when productive rearrangements were above 56.7%, and segregating when the standard deviation between donors exceeded 5%. A statistical classification framework was built for diagnosing cytomegalovirus status from the catalog of TCR beta chain sequences. In a later analysis, V and J genes were assigned by comparing TCR nucleotide sequences against IMGT/GENE-DB human TR gene sequences. In a later analysis, CDR3 sequences and most-parsimonious VDJ recombination scenarios were assigned using the TCRdist pipeline. In a later analysis, each TCR beta chain was defined by its CDR3 amino acid sequence together with its V-gene family, and reads without a unique V-gene family were excluded. A later analysis removed 550 to 650 highly shared, low-generation-probability nucleotide sequences to deal with suspected cross-contamination and a sequencing artifact. In a later analysis, a clonal expansion index for each public chain was calculated from normalized within-repertoire ranks of inferred template counts. In a later analysis, generation probabilities were computed using a VDJ recombination model fitted to out-of-frame rearrangements, and the results were checked against IGoR. A later analysis scored TCR-TCR, TCR-HLA and TCR-CMV co-occurrence with hypergeometric tests, applying a repertoire-size bias correction to TCR pairs. A later analysis estimated false discovery rates by permuting HLA or CMV assignments 20 times. A later analysis grouped co-occurring TCRs with DBSCAN, adding TCRdist sequence similarity when clustering within HLA-allele-positive subsets. Co-occurrence clustering excluded repertoires with fewer than 30,000 or more than 120,000 public chains, plus five with anomalous nucleotide sharing. Sourced from immuneACCESS, this table was stored by TCRdb with only in-frame sequences that have V and J called. A share of the clones is absent; for the studies checked, an unresolved V gene accounts for under half, and the remainder has no known explanation. From that table come the V and J calls and clone size; the DNA was used to work out D and trimming. This sample has about 120,000 clones in its table, and 80% of those were observed once. The ten biggest clones cover roughly 2.5% of the sample.

The cohort was made up of 650 to 700 healthy bone marrow donors. At the time of sampling, all cohort members were nominally healthy, though unrecorded immune exposures were likely present. The donor was CMV seronegative and belonged to the group of 320 or so seronegative cohort members. A peripheral blood sample was provided by each donor, and peripheral blood mononuclear cells were used for TCR beta sequencing. The Qiagen DNeasy Blood Extraction Kit was used to extract genomic DNA from the blood cell samples. Source material: PBMCs. The V and J genes are TRBV4-3 and TRBJ2-3; TRBD2 fits 9 bases in the junction. The TCR was taken from a man between 25 and 39 years old in good health and CMV-seronegative. Here the CDR3 is given as CASSQVLSGLAGKRDTQYF. The nucleotides are TGCGCCAGCAGCCAAGTTCTGTCGGGACTAGCTGGAAAGAGAGATACGCAGTATTTT.